Below, 17 T cell receptor beta chains from the same sample are listed, as sequenced in a study of cytomegalovirus exposure and HLA in healthy donors. Vbeta (60) and Jbeta (13) primers were used in the PCR. TCRdb keeps only in-frame clones here, not all; method: immunoSEQ multiplex PCR. The sample contains roughly 130,000 clones, 65% to 90% of which appear only once. The sequenced sample was PBMCs. The receptors were gathered from a woman aged 18-35 years in good health and CMV-seropositive.

V usage is TRBV4-1 and J usage is TRBJ2-5; 12 nucleotides match TRBD2. V shed 6 bases and J 4 bases; nucleotides not matched to a gene: 9. This CDR3 has 16 amino acids. Germline V gene sequence: CDR1 MGHRA, CDR2 YSYEKL. The CDR3 here is CASSRSSGGGGETQYF. The CDR3 DNA follows: TGCGCCAGCAGTCGGTCTAGCGGGGGGGGAGGAGAGACCCAGTACTTC.

The rearrangement uses TRBV5-4 and TRBJ2-5; 11 nucleotides line up with TRBD1. Per the germline V gene, CDR1 is SGHNT and CDR2 is YYREEE (reference sequence). Trimming removed 4 bases from V and 4 bases from J; junction bases left unmatched: 9. CDR3 size: 16 residues. In DNA form, the CDR3 reads TGTGCCAGCAGCCCCGGACAGGGGGCTCTCGGAGAGACCCAGTACTTC. As protein: CASSPGQGALGETQYF.

This chain joins TRBV6-1 and TRBJ2-3; D possibly corresponds to TRBD1 (6 bases). Germline V lookup: CDR1 MNHNS, CDR2 SASEGT. The CDR3 runs to 14 residues. Trimming removed 1 base from V and 1 base from J, with 6 bases in between. Written as DNA, the CDR3 is TGTGCCAGCAGTGAAGGGGGGCGCACAGATACGCAGTATTTT. Translation gives CASSEGGRTDTQYF.

The chain uses TRBV7-8 and TRBJ2-7, with D possibly TRBD1 on 6 matching bases. CDR1 and CDR2 (germline): SGHVS, FQNEAQ. The ends were cut back, 2 bases at V and 0 bases at J, with 8 bases in the middle. This CDR3 is 14 amino acids long. The DNA of the CDR3 is TGTGCCAGCAGCTTAATGGACAGCTCCTACGAGCAGTACTTC. Translation gives CASSLMDSSYEQYF.

The rearrangement links TRBV7-6 to TRBJ2-1; 10 bases are a match to TRBD2. The CDR3 extends over 15 amino acids. The V and J ends lost 3 bases and 10 bases, in that order; junction bases with no gene match: 9. Germline CDR1 reads SGHVS; CDR2 reads FNYEAQ. CDR3 residues: CASSFSGGVSMEQFF. CDR3 DNA: TGTGCCAGCAGCTTCAGCGGGGGGGTATCAATGGAGCAGTTCTTC.

This clone appeared once. The V and J genes are TRBV27 and TRBJ2-1; 8 positions match TRBD2. CDR3 length: 16 amino acids. The germline V gene has CDR1 MNHEY and CDR2 SMNVEV (reference sequence). The ends lost 4 bases at V and 8 bases at J; junction bases unmatched: 13. CDR3 region: CASSSATGGAWYEQFF. The CDR3 DNA reads as TGTGCCAGCAGTTCCGCAACCGGGGGGGCATGGTATGAGCAGTTCTTC.

This chain links TRBV7-2 with TRBJ2-1; D gene ambiguous. The germline V gene has CDR1 SGHTA and CDR2 FQGNSA. Trimming shortened V by 2 bases and J by 7 bases, and 9 bases separated the two germline ends. This CDR3 is 13 amino acids long. The CDR3 here is CASSLIPENEQFF. CDR3 DNA sequence: TGTGCCAGCAGCTTAATTCCGGAGAATGAGCAGTTCTTC.

This rearrangement joins TRBV28 to TRBJ1-5, with D possibly matching TRBD1 (5 bases). The CDR3 spans 13 residues. V was cut by 6 bases and J by 5 bases, with 11 bases left in between. The germline V gene has CDR1 MDHEN and CDR2 SYDVKM. The CDR3 reads CASRRGGDQPQHF. CDR3 coding DNA: TGTGCCAGCAGGCGGGGAGGGGATCAGCCCCAGCATTTT. Using reference TRBV28 and TRBJ1-5 for the parts outside the CDR3, the full variable domain is DVKVTQSSRYLVKRTGEKVFLECVQDMDHENMFWYRQDPGLGLRLIYFSYDVKMKEKGDIPEGYSVSREKKERFSLILESASTNQTSMYLCASRRGGDQPQHFGDGTRLSIL.

The J gene is TRBJ2-3, the V gene TRBV9; a possible D gene is TRBD2 (7 bases). The CDR3 has 18 residues. CDR1 is SGDLS and CDR2 is YYNGEE in the germline V gene. The V and J ends lost 3 bases and 3 bases respectively, with 23 bases between them. The chain's CDR3 is CASSASYAPGGGTDTQYF. CDR3 DNA: TGTGCCAGCAGCGCCTCATATGCCCCGGGGGGCGGGACAGATACGCAGTATTTT.

The V and J genes are TRBV4-1 and TRBJ2-7, with a possible D match to TRBD2 (6 bases). The V end was cut by 0 bases, the J end by 7 bases, with 13 bases between. The V gene's germline CDR1 is MGHRA and CDR2 YSYEKL. CDR3 length: 14 residues. The chain's CDR3 is CASSQDLGGGEQYF. As DNA, the CDR3 is TGCGCCAGCAGCCAAGATCTGGGGGGTGGGGAGCAGTACTTC.

This chain connects TRBV6-6 to TRBJ1-6, with no clear D. V lost 6 bases and J lost 0, with 12 bases in between. CDR3 length: 16 residues. Germline CDR1 is MNHNY and CDR2 is SVGAGI (reference sequence). CDR3 protein: CASSPIVSSYNSPLHF. The CDR3 DNA follows: TGTGCCAGCAGCCCAATCGTGAGCTCCTATAATTCACCCCTCCACTTT.

About this clone: Germline and junction disagree at one end, which may indicate a read error. Different DNA sequences within this sample yield the same CDR3. The V call is TRBV5-4, the J call TRBJ2-3; maybe TRBD2 (7 bases). The CDR3 runs to 15 residues. Germline loops: CDR1 SGHNT, CDR2 YYREEE (reference sequence). CDR3 DNA sequence: TGCGCCAGCAGCTTAGAGGGGGGGGCGGGCGATACGCAGTATTTT. Amino acids: CASSLEGGAGDTQYF.

The V call is TRBV12-2, the J call TRBJ2-3; no check of the table's D call, TRBD2, against the DNA was made. TRBV12-2 is flagged as a pseudogene. The CDR3 covers 17 residues. The CDR3 coding sequence is TGTGCAAGTCGCTCCCCAAGGGGGCGGGGGGTCGCAGATACGCAGTATTTT. Translated: CASRSPRGRGVADTQYF.

Here the CDR3 DNA reads TGTGCCAGCATGCAGGGTAGCAATCAGCCCCAGCATTTT. Protein product: CASMQGSNQPQHF. The V call is TRBV2, the J call TRBJ1-5, with a weak D call TRBD1 (5 bases). The CDR3 loop spans 13 amino acids. CDR1 and CDR2 (germline): SNHLY, FYNNEI. Trimming took off 7 bases at V and 0 bases at J, with 7 bases between the two ends.

There are a few counts of this clone. The V gene is TRBV9, the J gene TRBJ1-6, with D unresolved. This CDR3 has 16 amino acids. CDR1 is SGDLS, CDR2 YYNGEE, per germline. Deletions cut 4 bases from V and 14 bases from J, with 25 bases between. The CDR3 is CASSLREGGLDFTLHF. CDR3 in DNA: TGTGCCAGCAGCCTCCGAGAGGGTGGGCTTGATTTCACCCTCCACTTT.

This clone has a handful of counts. The CDR3 loop is CASSPGTEQFF. As DNA, the CDR3 is TGTGCCAGCAGCCCGGGTACTGAGCAGTTCTTC. V gene TRBV5-6 combines with J gene TRBJ2-1; D is unresolved. This CDR3 is 11 amino acids long. Germline-derived CDR1 and CDR2 are SGHDT and YYEEEE. The germline V and J ends were trimmed by 4 bases and 9 bases, with 8 bases remaining between them.

This chain connects TRBV28 to TRBJ1-5; D is ambiguous. The CDR3 contains 14 residues. Germline lookup yields CDR1 MDHEN and CDR2 SYDVKM. V lost 3 bases to trimming and J lost 1 base, with 7 bases between them. The CDR3 sequence: CASSFLKSNQPQHF. CDR3 coding DNA: TGTGCCAGCAGTTTCTTAAAAAGCAATCAGCCCCAGCATTTT.